These 3 T cell receptor beta chains originate from one sample sequenced in a study of cytomegalovirus exposure and HLA in healthy donors. A multiplex PCR was run with 60 Vbeta primers and 13 Jbeta primers. Only in-frame clones appear in the TCRdb table, and some are missing; sequencing was by immunoSEQ multiplex PCR. The repertoire holds more than 150,000 clones, with 84% as singletons. Sequencing was carried out using PBMCs. The receptor source for this set is a girl aged 2-10 years in good health and CMV-seropositive.

J is TRBJ1-4 and V is TRBV7-8; D gene unclear. From germline, CDR1 is SGHVS and CDR2 FQNEAQ. The length of the CDR3 is 14 residues. V was shortened by 2 bases and J by 3 bases, with 7 bases between the two germline ends. This CDR3 is CASSLTSSNEKLFF. As DNA, the CDR3 is TGTGCCAGCAGCTTAACCAGTTCTAATGAAAAACTGTTTTTT.

This clone was seen once. V and J are TRBV28 and TRBJ2-7, with 7 bases that match TRBD1. The junction had 24 bases not matched to a gene; V was cut back by 7 bases and J by 6 bases. There are 18 residues in the CDR3. Germline values: CDR1 MDHEN, CDR2 SYDVKM. The CDR3: CASKPNPDRASLSGEQYF. CDR3 DNA sequence: TGTGCCAGCAAACCAAACCCTGACAGGGCTTCCCTCTCCGGCGAGCAGTACTTC.

The chain combines TRBV28 with TRBJ2-7; the match to TRBD2 covers 15 bases. V lost 5 bases and J lost 4; bases outside the gene matches: 9. Germline V gene sequence: CDR1 MDHEN, CDR2 SYDVKM. This CDR3 spans 17 amino acids. The CDR3 coding sequence is TGTGCCAGCAGTGCCTGGACTAGCGGGAGGGCGGTGTACGAGCAGTACTTC. Translation: CASSAWTSGRAVYEQYF. The full variable domain, with the rest looked up from reference TRBV28 and TRBJ2-7, is DVKVTQSSRYLVKRTGEKVFLECVQDMDHENMFWYRQDPGLGLRLIYFSYDVKMKEKGDIPEGYSVSREKKERFSLILESASTNQTSMYLCASSAWTSGRAVYEQYFGPGTRLTVT.